This T cell receptor beta chain was found in a study of CD8 T cells in Susac syndrome. A word on this clonotype: Its antigen is still unknown.

The CDR3 spans 12 residues. The ends lost 9 bases at V and 6 bases at J; junction bases unmatched: 3. CDR1 and CDR2 (germline): KGHDR, SFDVKD. Peripheral blood CD8+ and CD4+ T cells were profiled by TCR beta sequencing. Both CD4+ and CD8+ T cells were negatively isolated, and TEMRA cells underwent FACS enrichment. Study-level findings and limits: As the study acknowledged, the number of individuals in its TCR sequencing and HLA analysis was relatively small.

Reverse transcription of roughly 0.5 to 1 ug RNA was performed with random hexamers. The method of amplification for TCR beta CDR3 was immunoSEQ multiplex PCR, covering 54 Vbeta and 13 Jbeta. MiXCR was run by TCRdb on the immunoSEQ multiplex PCR reads, yielding one entry per CDR3 protein. The data show around 200,000 distinct CDR3 sequences, 95% seen once. The gene calls are TRBV24-1 and TRBJ2-7; 11 bases are a match to TRBD1. What was sequenced was CD4+ T cells from PBMCs. The clonotype comes from a human donor with multiple sclerosis. The CDR3 protein is CATGTGGGEQYF. In DNA, the CDR3 is TGTGCCACCGGGACAGGGGGAGGCGAGCAGTACTTC.